Following are 32 T cell receptor beta chains from one sample sequenced in a study of sequential checkpoint blockade in melanoma. The treatment: randomized to nivolumab then ipilimumab (arm A) or the reverse (arm B). Method: immunoSEQ multiplex PCR; TCRdb's copy keeps in-frame clones and lacks some. The sample carries 2,000 or so clones, roughly 21% recorded once. The source material was tumor tissue (inferred from file names), sampled from a patient given nivolumab and ipilimumab in sequence. The origin of the receptors is a human donor with melanoma.

The chain links TRBV9 to TRBJ2-6; D may be TRBD1 or TRBD2 (5 bases each). This CDR3 is 15 amino acids long. CDR1 is SGDLS and CDR2 is YYNGEE in the germline V gene. Trimming shortened V by 3 bases and J by 2 bases, and 9 bases separated the two germline ends. In nucleotides, the CDR3 is TGTGCCAGCAGCGCCCAGGGAGCTGGGGCCAACGTCCTGACTTTC. Protein: CASSAQGAGANVLTF.

This clone counts as medium-sized (0.01 to 0.1%). This chain uses TRBV11-3 with TRBJ1-3; tentatively, D is TRBD1 (5 bases). Trimming stripped 5 bases from V and 2 bases from J, with 16 bases between. CDR1 and CDR2 (germline): SGHNT, YENEEA. This CDR3 region has 16 residues. The CDR3 here is CASSPSTGPTGNTIYF. The CDR3 DNA sequence: TGTGCCAGCAGCCCTTCAACGGGACCTACTGGAAACACCATATATTTT.

The chain joins TRBV10-2 to TRBJ1-4; 7 nucleotides agree with TRBD1. V gave up 6 bases and J gave up 4 bases; unmatched junction bases: 8. Looked up from germline, CDR1 is WSHSY and CDR2 is SAAADI. The CDR3 has 15 amino acids. CDR3 in amino acids: CASSEIRQGNEKLFF. The CDR3 DNA reads as TGCGCCAGCAGCGAGATACGACAGGGTAATGAAAAACTGTTTTTT.

Judged by abundance, this clone is medium-sized. This chain links TRBV11-3 with TRBJ2-3; D could derive from TRBD1 or TRBD2 (5 bases each). Germline values: CDR1 SGHNT, CDR2 YENEEA. V was shortened by 8 bases and J by 0 bases, with 12 bases between the two germline ends. This CDR3 is 14 amino acids long. The CDR3 DNA reads as TGTGCCAGCCAAAGCAGGGAGAGCACAGATACGCAGTATTTT. It yields the protein CASQSRESTDTQYF. The whole variable domain, remainder taken from reference TRBV11-3 and TRBJ2-3, is EAGVVQSPRYKIIEKKQPVAFWCNPISGHNTLYWYLQNLGQGPELLIRYENEEAVDDSQLPKDRFSAERLKGVDSTLKIQPAELGDSAVYLCASQSRESTDTQYFGPGTRLTVL.

The chain has TRBV18 and TRBJ1-3, with 10 bases that match TRBD1. The CDR3 consists of 15 residues. Germline V gene data show CDR1 as KGHSH and CDR2 as LQKENI. Trimming cost V 4 bases and J 4 bases; bases outside gene matches: 4. For the CDR3, the DNA is TGTGCCAGCTCACTAAGGACAGGGGGAGGAAACACCATATATTTT. It is translated as CASSLRTGGGNTIYF.

The chain joins TRBV28 to TRBJ2-7; D is ambiguous. V shed 5 bases and J shed 0 bases, with 11 bases lying between them. Germline lookup yields CDR1 MDHEN and CDR2 SYDVKM. CDR3 size: 14 residues. The DNA of the CDR3 is TGTGCCAGCAGTCCCCCCACGAGCTCCTACGAGCAGTACTTC. It is translated as CASSPPTSSYEQYF.

The V gene is TRBV18, the J gene TRBJ2-1, with a possible D match to TRBD1 (6 bases). The CDR3 runs to 16 residues. Germline V CDR1 and CDR2: KGHSH, LQKENI. V lost 3 bases and J 4 bases, leaving 16 bases between the germline ends. CDR3 in DNA: TGTGCCAGCTCACCTGAGGACAGATTAACATACAATGAGCAGTTCTTC. Translated: CASSPEDRLTYNEQFF.

This clone was observed a few times. One end of the junction fails to match germline, which may point to a read error. The V and J genes are TRBV6-8 and TRBJ1-1; TRBD1 aligns across 9 bases. The CDR3 has 16 amino acids. Per the germline V gene, CDR1 is MNHGY and CDR2 is SAAAGT. CDR3: CAISKQGAATDTEAFF. The CDR3, as DNA: TGTGCCATCAGTAAACAGGGGGCTGCTACCGACACTGAAGCTTTCTTT.

Only a few counts were recorded for this clone. The chain recombines TRBV28 with TRBJ1-2, with 7 nucleotides matching TRBD1. Looked up from germline, CDR1 is MDHEN and CDR2 is SYDVKM. Trimming at V came to 2 bases and at J to 3 bases, leaving 0 bases not matched to a gene. CDR3 size: 13 residues. Written as DNA, the CDR3 is TGTGCCAGCAGTTTACAGGGGGACTATGGCTACACCTTC. It is translated as CASSLQGDYGYTF.

The chain employs TRBV12-5 and TRBJ2-5, with TRBD1 identical over 7 bases. Germline V CDR1 and CDR2: LGHNT, FRNRAP. This CDR3 spans 14 amino acids. Here the CDR3 DNA reads TGTGCCTGCTCCAGGGGGTCTTTCCAAGAGACCCAGTACTTC. It is translated as CACSRGSFQETQYF.

This clone is labeled as medium-sized. This chain uses TRBV11-3 with TRBJ2-7; D possibly corresponds to TRBD2 (6 bases). CDR1 is SGHNT, CDR2 YENEEA, per germline. The CDR3 loop spans 16 amino acids. The V end lost 3 bases, the J end lost 0 bases, and 15 bases lay between the germline ends. As DNA, the CDR3 is TGTGCCAGCAGCTTTGACCGGGACGGGAGCTCCTACGAGCAGTACTTC. Translating gives CASSFDRDGSSYEQYF.

By sample fraction, this clone is medium-sized. This rearrangement joins TRBV11-3 to TRBJ1-3; tentatively, D is TRBD1 (6 bases). Germline lookup yields CDR1 SGHNT and CDR2 YENEEA. Trimming took off 3 bases at V and 4 bases at J, with 13 bases between the two ends. The CDR3 extends over 15 amino acids. This chain's CDR3 is CASSLWGAKGNTIYF. CDR3 nucleotides: TGTGCCAGCAGCTTGTGGGGGGCTAAGGGAAACACCATATATTTT.

The chain recombines TRBV11-3 with TRBJ1-2; D is uncertain. CDR3 size: 14 residues. The germline V and J ends were trimmed by 7 bases and 1 base, with 13 bases remaining between them. Germline values: CDR1 SGHNT, CDR2 YENEEA. The CDR3 loop reads CASTRYPGNYGYTF. The DNA of the CDR3 is TGTGCCAGCACCCGTTATCCGGGTAACTATGGCTACACCTTC. The full variable domain, rest sourced from reference TRBV11-3 and TRBJ1-2, is EAGVVQSPRYKIIEKKQPVAFWCNPISGHNTLYWYLQNLGQGPELLIRYENEEAVDDSQLPKDRFSAERLKGVDSTLKIQPAELGDSAVYLCASTRYPGNYGYTFGSGTRLTVV.

This rearrangement joins TRBV7-2 to TRBJ2-7; 7 bases align to TRBD2. CDR1 SGHTA and CDR2 FQGNSA come from the germline V gene. The J segment lost 3 bases and the V segment lost 4 bases, leaving 3 bases of the junction unmatched. CDR3 length: 13 residues. The DNA of the CDR3 is TGTGCCAGCAGCTGGGAGGGGCGCTACGAGCAGTACTTC. Translated, it gives CASSWEGRYEQYF.

This clone appeared a few times. J is TRBJ1-1 and V is TRBV19, with D uncertain. Germline V gene sequence: CDR1 LNHDA, CDR2 SQIVND (reference sequence). The V gene lost 7 bases and the J gene lost 3 bases, with 15 bases spanning the gap. The CDR3 has 14 residues. The CDR3, as DNA: TGTGCCAGTATACGGGGTTTTTGGTACACTGAAGCTTTCTTT. Protein: CASIRGFWYTEAFF.

Many counts were recorded for this clone. V and J are TRBV11-3 and TRBJ1-4, with D perhaps matching TRBD1 (5 bases). CDR1 is SGHNT and CDR2 is YENEEA in the germline V gene. Trimming cost V 5 bases and J 5 bases, with 12 bases left between them. The CDR3 sequence is 14 residues long. The DNA of the CDR3 is TGTGCCAGCAGCCAAGGGGCGGGGAATGAAAAACTGTTTTTT. Translation gives CASSQGAGNEKLFF.

A few counts support this clone. The chain combines TRBV28 with TRBJ1-1; unclear D gene. Trimming left V 5 bases short and J 1 base short, with 11 bases between. The CDR3 contains 14 residues. In germline, CDR1 is MDHEN, CDR2 SYDVKM. The CDR3, as DNA: TGTGCCAGCAGTGGACGGTGGAGGAACACTGAAGCTTTCTTT. Amino acid sequence: CASSGRWRNTEAFF.

This clone was counted a few times. The gene calls are TRBV6-8 and TRBJ1-2; maybe TRBD1 (6 bases). Germline assignment: CDR1 MNHGY and CDR2 SAAAGT. This CDR3 is built from 13 residues. V was shortened by 7 bases and J by 6 bases, with 15 bases between the two germline ends. Here the CDR3 DNA reads TGTGCCAGCACCGTGGACAGCACCGATGGCTACACCTTC. This sequence encodes CASTVDSTDGYTF.

By share of the sample, this clone is medium-sized (0.01 to 0.1%). CDR3 DNA sequence: TGTGCCAGCAGCTTGGGAACGAACACCGGGGAGCTGTTTTTT. The encoded protein is CASSLGTNTGELFF. The rearrangement joins TRBV11-3 to TRBJ2-2; D is undetermined. CDR1 and CDR2 (germline): SGHNT, YENEEA. V was shortened by 3 bases and J by 0 bases, with 5 bases between the two germline ends. The CDR3 spans 14 residues.

V gene TRBV6-8 combines with J gene TRBJ2-5; 9 positions agree with TRBD2. This CDR3 has 17 amino acids. The ends lost 2 bases at V and 2 bases at J; junction bases unmatched: 9. Germline CDR1 is MNHGY and CDR2 is SAAAGT. The CDR3 sequence: CASSYALPSGAQETQYF. In DNA form, the CDR3 reads TGTGCCAGCAGTTACGCGTTGCCTAGCGGGGCGCAAGAGACCCAGTACTTC.

The chain joins TRBV6-8 to TRBJ1-5, with a tentative D call TRBD1 (6 bases). Trimming stripped 7 bases from V and 0 bases from J, with 13 bases between. This CDR3 comprises 15 residues. The germline CDR1 and CDR2 sequences are MNHGY and SAAAGT. The CDR3 sequence is CASNTQGNSNQPQHF. The CDR3 region has the DNA TGTGCCAGCAACACGCAGGGGAATAGCAATCAGCCCCAGCATTTT.

This clone is categorized as medium-sized. CDR3: CASSSGLAGGPDTQYF. CDR3 nucleotide sequence: TGTGCCAGCAGCTCCGGACTAGCGGGGGGCCCAGATACGCAGTATTTT. The J gene is TRBJ2-3, the V gene TRBV11-3; 14 bases are a match to TRBD2. This CDR3 is 16 amino acids long. With V trimmed by 4 bases and J by 4 bases, 4 bases remained unmatched. Germline V gives CDR1 SGHNT, CDR2 YENEEA.

This clone is termed large. This rearrangement joins TRBV6-8 to TRBJ2-7; 9 nucleotides agree with TRBD2. CDR1 is MNHGY and CDR2 is SAAAGT in the germline V gene. This CDR3 is built from 15 residues. V was pared by 5 bases and J by 0 bases, with 5 bases of the junction left unmatched. The CDR3 protein is CASSLAGPSSYEQYF. The CDR3 bases are TGTGCCAGCAGTCTAGCGGGGCCGAGCTCCTACGAGCAGTACTTC.

This chain joins TRBV19 and TRBJ1-2; D remains unclear. The CDR3 is made up of 13 amino acids. Germline loops: CDR1 LNHDA, CDR2 SQIVND (reference sequence). V gave up 3 bases and J gave up 3 bases, with 8 bases separating them. The CDR3 protein is CASSITSYYGYTF. The CDR3 DNA reads TGTGCCAGTAGTATCACCAGTTACTATGGCTACACCTTC.

This clone is termed medium-sized (0.01 to 0.1%). The chain carries TRBV11-3 and TRBJ2-7; D may match TRBD1 or TRBD2 (5 bases each). V lost 2 bases to trimming and J lost 6 bases, with 17 bases between them. From germline, CDR1 is SGHNT and CDR2 YENEEA. The length of the CDR3 is 15 residues. CDR3 protein: CASSLTLARDGEQYF. Written as DNA, the CDR3 is TGTGCCAGCAGCTTAACCCTGGCCAGGGACGGCGAGCAGTACTTC.

This clone showed up many times. The CDR3 coding sequence is TGTGCCAGCAGCTTAGAAACCCTACAGGGCGGCTATGGCTACACCTTC. Residues: CASSLETLQGGYGYTF. The V gene is TRBV11-3, the J gene TRBJ1-2; maybe TRBD1 (6 bases). V gave up 0 bases and J gave up 4 bases, with 15 bases separating them. Germline V CDR1 and CDR2: SGHNT, YENEEA. This CDR3 spans 16 amino acids.

A few counts support this clone. The rearrangement joins TRBV10-2 to TRBJ2-6; TRBD2 matches at 7 bases. Germline-derived CDR1 and CDR2 are WSHSY and SAAADI. The V segment lost 0 bases and the J segment 0 bases; nucleotides outside the gene matches: 5. CDR3 length: 18 amino acids. CDR3 in amino acids: CASSESQGGDSGANVLTF. The CDR3 coding sequence is TGCGCCAGCAGTGAGTCGCAGGGAGGGGACTCTGGGGCCAACGTCCTGACTTTC.

This clone was seen at least ten times. The rearrangement links TRBV7-5 to TRBJ1-2; TRBD1 reflects the table's D call only, with no check against the DNA. TRBV7-5 constitutes a pseudogene. The CDR3 extends over 20 amino acids. CDR3 DNA sequence: TGTGCCAGCAGCATTCTCCGGGACAGGGGACAACGACCGTATAACTATGGCTACACCTTC. Translating gives CASSILRDRGQRPYNYGYTF.

The chain employs TRBV28 and TRBJ2-5, with 16 bases matching TRBD2. The ends lost 6 bases at V and 5 bases at J; junction bases unmatched: 9. Germline CDR1 MDHEN, CDR2 SYDVKM. The CDR3 has 17 amino acids. CDR3 loop: CASRPSGTSGGAETQYF. CDR3 in DNA: TGTGCCAGCAGGCCGTCCGGGACTAGCGGGGGGGCGGAGACCCAGTACTTC. The full variable domain, rest sourced from reference TRBV28 and TRBJ2-5, is DVKVTQSSRYLVKRTGEKVFLECVQDMDHENMFWYRQDPGLGLRLIYFSYDVKMKEKGDIPEGYSVSREKKERFSLILESASTNQTSMYLCASRPSGTSGGAETQYFGPGTRLLVL.

The rearrangement links TRBV5-1 to TRBJ1-2; 9 bases are shared with TRBD1. Losses at the gene ends were 0 bases for V and 4 bases for J; bases not matched to a gene: 4. Germline V CDR1 and CDR2: SGHRS, YFSETQ. The CDR3 extends over 15 amino acids. The CDR3 is CASSLVTGGGYGYTF. In DNA, the CDR3 is TGCGCCAGCAGCTTGGTGACAGGGGGTGGCTATGGCTACACCTTC.

In its sample, this clone is medium-sized. The rearrangement links TRBV11-3 to TRBJ2-1; TRBD2 aligns across 9 bases. The CDR3 contains 16 residues. J lost 8 bases, V lost 1 base, and 9 bases had no gene match. The germline gives CDR1 SGHNT, CDR2 YENEEA. The CDR3, as DNA: TGTGCCAGCAGCTTAGTTCGACTAGCGGAACGTCATGAGCAGTTCTTC. This codes for CASSLVRLAERHEQFF. The variable domain in full, with the rest retrieved from reference TRBV11-3 and TRBJ2-1, is EAGVVQSPRYKIIEKKQPVAFWCNPISGHNTLYWYLQNLGQGPELLIRYENEEAVDDSQLPKDRFSAERLKGVDSTLKIQPAELGDSAVYLCASSLVRLAERHEQFFGPGTRLTVL.

The chain employs TRBV6-8 and TRBJ2-3, with TRBD1 identical over 8 bases. Per germline, CDR1 MNHGY and CDR2 SAAAGT. This CDR3 region has 15 residues. J gave up 7 bases and V 10 bases, and 16 bases lay outside the gene matches. This CDR3 is CATTLTGVGTYTQYF. The CDR3 DNA is TGTGCCACCACCTTGACAGGGGTAGGTACATATACGCAGTATTTT.